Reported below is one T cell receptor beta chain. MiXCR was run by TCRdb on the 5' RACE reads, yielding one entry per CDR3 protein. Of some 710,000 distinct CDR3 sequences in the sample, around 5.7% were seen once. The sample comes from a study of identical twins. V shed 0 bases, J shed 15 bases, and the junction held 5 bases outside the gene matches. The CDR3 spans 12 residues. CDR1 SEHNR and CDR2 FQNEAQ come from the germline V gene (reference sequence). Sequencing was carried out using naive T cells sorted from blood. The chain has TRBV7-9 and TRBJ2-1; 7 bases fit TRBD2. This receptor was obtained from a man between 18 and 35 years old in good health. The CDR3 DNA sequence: TGTGCCAGCAGCTTAGCGGGCGGGAGCGGGTTCTTC. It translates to CASSLAGGSGFF.